This entry lists 22 T cell receptor beta chains sequenced from one sample in a study of OX40 agonist ivuxolimab in advanced cancers. Using immunoSEQ multiplex PCR, the repertoire was profiled, and TCRdb retains in-frame clones only, with some absent. The sample shows 30,000 to 40,000 clones, roughly 87% of them seen only once. The material was CD4+ or CD8+ T cells sorted from blood, obtained in a trial of the OX40 agonist ivuxolimab. Every receptor here comes from an adult with an advanced solid tumor such as melanoma, head and neck, liver or kidney cancer.

The chain links TRBV7-9 to TRBJ2-5; 7 bases map to TRBD1. V dropped 5 bases and J dropped 11; count of bases not matched to a gene: 11. The V gene's germline CDR1 is SEHNR and CDR2 FQNEAQ (reference sequence). The CDR3 loop spans 13 amino acids. The CDR3 loop reads CASSRTGAWEQYF. The CDR3 bases are TGTGCCAGCAGCCGCACAGGGGCGTGGGAGCAGTACTTC.

This clone was counted a few times. The chain uses TRBV6-5 and TRBJ1-1; no clear D gene. The CDR3 spans 15 residues. V lost 0 bases and J lost 4, with 12 bases in between. Germline V gene lookup returns CDR1 MNHEY and CDR2 SVGAGI. The CDR3 nucleotides read TGTGCCAGCAGTTACTCGGCCGCGGGGTCCACTGAAGCTTTCTTT. Its protein is CASSYSAAGSTEAFF.

This clone was seen a single time. The chain couples TRBV13 to TRBJ2-3; 9 nucleotides match TRBD2. Germline lookup yields CDR1 PRHDT and CDR2 FYEKMQ (reference sequence). CDR3 length: 18 amino acids. Unmatched junction bases numbered 12, after V lost 5 bases and J lost 0 bases. The CDR3 protein is CASSTTELAGESTDTQYF. Written as DNA, the CDR3 is TGTGCCAGCAGCACAACGGAATTAGCGGGAGAGAGCACAGATACGCAGTATTTT.

This clone was seen a single time. The V gene is TRBV18, the J gene TRBJ2-1; weak D call: TRBD2 (7 bases). The germline V gene encodes CDR1 KGHSH and CDR2 LQKENI. Deletions cut 3 bases from V and 4 bases from J, with 22 bases between. This CDR3 spans 18 amino acids. Here the CDR3 DNA reads TGTGCCAGCTCACCCCCAGGGTTCGGGGGGCACCCTTACAATGAGCAGTTCTTC. Translated: CASSPPGFGGHPYNEQFF.

The V call is TRBV2, the J call TRBJ1-1; unclear D gene. Trimming took off 3 bases at V and 1 base at J, with 9 bases between the two ends. From germline, CDR1 is SNHLY and CDR2 FYNNEI. The CDR3 sequence is 14 residues long. CDR3 loop: CASSDGQANTEAFF. In DNA, the CDR3 is TGTGCCAGCAGTGACGGGCAGGCGAACACTGAAGCTTTCTTT. Complete variable domain (other parts from reference TRBV2 and TRBJ1-1): EPEVTQTPSHQVTQMGQEVILRCVPISNHLYFYWYRQILGQKVEFLVSFYNNEISEKSEIFDDQFSVERPDGSNFTLKIRSTKLEDSAMYFCASSDGQANTEAFFGQGTRLTVV.

V is TRBV19 and J is TRBJ2-3; no reliable D call. Trimming removed 3 bases at V and 0 bases at J, with 13 bases between. The germline gives CDR1 LNHDA, CDR2 SQIVND (reference sequence). This CDR3 has 16 amino acids. The CDR3 here is CASSIGRNPSTDTQYF. The CDR3 nucleotides are TGTGCCAGTAGTATTGGAAGGAATCCTAGCACAGATACGCAGTATTTT.

This chain connects TRBV5-5 to TRBJ2-5, with 7 bases matching TRBD1. The CDR3 is 14 amino acids. CDR1 and CDR2 from the germline V gene are SGHKS and YYEKEE (reference sequence). V gave up 3 bases and J gave up 2 bases; unmatched junction bases: 4. Here the CDR3 reads CASSWDSRQETQYF. The CDR3 coding sequence is TGTGCCAGCAGCTGGGACAGTAGACAAGAGACCCAGTACTTC.

V usage is TRBV11-1 and J usage is TRBJ1-1, with 7 bases lining up with TRBD1. The CDR3 is made up of 17 amino acids. The germline CDR1 and CDR2 sequences are SGHAT and FQDESV (reference sequence). V gave up 5 bases and J gave up 0 bases; unmatched junction bases: 12. CDR3 amino acids: CASSPKGQLLMNTEAFF. The CDR3 DNA sequence: TGTGCCAGCAGCCCCAAGGGACAGCTCCTGATGAACACTGAAGCTTTCTTT.

Only a few counts were recorded for this clone. The chain recombines TRBV2 with TRBJ2-7; 10 bases align to TRBD1. CDR3 length equals 16 residues. With V trimmed by 4 bases and J by 5 bases, 11 bases remained unmatched. Germline CDR1 reads SNHLY; CDR2 reads FYNNEI. The CDR3: CASSGDRGTGAHEQYF. DNA of the CDR3: TGTGCCAGCAGTGGGGACCGAGGGACAGGGGCCCACGAGCAGTACTTC.

This sequence joins TRBV27 and TRBJ2-5; 7 bases are shared with TRBD1. The CDR3 sequence is 13 residues long. Germline V gene lookup returns CDR1 MNHEY and CDR2 SMNVEV (reference sequence). The junction had 4 bases not matched to a gene; V was cut back by 5 bases and J by 4 bases. This CDR3 reads CASSPQGRETQYF. The CDR3 region has the DNA TGTGCCAGCAGTCCACAGGGGAGAGAGACCCAGTACTTC.

The chain links TRBV6-1 to TRBJ2-7; TRBD2 is a possible D gene (6 bases). CDR1 is MNHNS, CDR2 SASEGT, per germline. V was cut by 2 bases and J by 0 bases, with 8 bases left in between. There are 14 residues in the CDR3. The DNA for the CDR3 is TGTGCCAGCAGTGAACGCGGGGCCTCCTACGAGCAGTACTTC. Translation gives CASSERGASYEQYF.

This clone was recorded once. This chain uses TRBV6-6 with TRBJ1-6; TRBD1 might be the D (6 bases). Germline-derived CDR1 and CDR2 are MNHNY and SVGAGI (reference sequence). The V end lost 6 bases, the J end lost 10 bases, and 19 bases lay between the germline ends. The CDR3 covers 15 residues. The CDR3 nucleotides are TGTGCCAGCAGAAATGGGGACATTCAAGAGTCACCCCTCCACTTT. Its protein product is CASRNGDIQESPLHF.

CDR3 in amino acids: CASSFSGDSGNTIYF. In DNA form, the CDR3 reads TGCGCCAGCAGCTTCTCTGGAGACTCTGGAAACACCATATATTTT. The chain joins TRBV5-1 to TRBJ1-3; the D is unclear. Looked up from germline, CDR1 is SGHRS and CDR2 is YFSETQ. V dropped 2 bases and J dropped 0 bases, with 9 bases sitting between them. The CDR3 consists of 15 residues.

This clone was picked up a small number of times. The chain joins TRBV2 to TRBJ1-2; no clear D. Trimming removed 4 bases at V and 5 bases at J, with 5 bases between. This CDR3 has 11 amino acids. In germline, CDR1 is SNHLY, CDR2 FYNNEI. CDR3 protein: CASSVWYGYTF. The CDR3 DNA reads TGTGCCAGCAGTGTTTGGTATGGCTACACCTTC.

The rearrangement uses TRBV6-5 and TRBJ1-2; 8 bases agree with TRBD1. CDR1 and CDR2 from the germline V gene are MNHEY and SVGAGI. After removal of 6 bases from V and 8 bases from J, the junction contained 8 bases not matched to a gene. The CDR3 consists of 13 residues. CDR3 nucleotide sequence: TGTGCCAGCAGGGACAGGGTTTGGTCGGGCTACACCTTC. Translating gives CASRDRVWSGYTF.

The chain joins TRBV9 to TRBJ1-1; no reliable D call. The CDR3 sequence is 13 residues long. Germline loops: CDR1 SGDLS, CDR2 YYNGEE. Trimming took off 0 bases at V and 2 bases at J, with 5 bases between the two ends. Here the CDR3 DNA reads TGTGCCAGCAGCGTAGTGGATAACACTGAAGCTTTCTTT. Protein product: CASSVVDNTEAFF.

The gene calls are TRBV2 and TRBJ1-1, with a tentative D call TRBD1 (5 bases). V lost 6 bases to trimming and J lost 4 bases, with 18 bases between them. CDR1 is SNHLY and CDR2 is FYNNEI in the germline V gene. The CDR3 sequence is 15 residues long. The CDR3 DNA is TGTGCCAGCAGATTAGATAAAGTGGGGGGCACTGAAGCTTTCTTT. Translation gives CASRLDKVGGTEAFF.

This sequence joins TRBV7-9 and TRBJ2-5; no firm D call. The length of the CDR3 is 17 residues. Per the germline V gene, CDR1 is SEHNR and CDR2 is FQNEAQ (reference sequence). Between the trimmed V and J ends, which lost 1 base and 5 bases, there was a span of 20 bases. The chain's CDR3 is CASSLGAATGYEETQYF. The CDR3 DNA sequence: TGTGCCAGCAGCTTAGGTGCGGCCACCGGGTATGAGGAGACCCAGTACTTC.

The chain employs TRBV21-1 and TRBJ2-1; TRBD1, the table's D call, lacks a check against the DNA. TRBV21-1 is flagged as a pseudogene. This CDR3 has 19 residues. The DNA of the CDR3 is TGTGCCAGCAGCGACCGGACAGGGGCGGACGTCAGGTGGTACAATGAGCAGTTCTTC. Translated, it gives CASSDRTGADVRWYNEQFF.

V gene TRBV5-1 combines with J gene TRBJ2-2; TRBD2 might be the D (5 bases). Germline V gene lookup returns CDR1 SGHRS and CDR2 YFSETQ. The CDR3 covers 19 residues. V was pared by 0 bases and J by 4 bases, with 22 bases between. The CDR3 bases are TGCGCCAGCAGCTTGGATCGACTTTCTGTGGGAGCCCGCACCGGGGAGCTGTTTTTT. It specifies CASSLDRLSVGARTGELFF.

This rearrangement joins TRBV5-1 to TRBJ2-7; D not resolved. This CDR3 comprises 15 residues. V was clipped by 0 bases and J by 0 bases, with 10 bases between them. Looked up from germline, CDR1 is SGHRS and CDR2 is YFSETQ. CDR3 nucleotides: TGCGCCAGCAGCTTGGGGGTCAACCCCTCCTACGAGCAGTACTTC. It is translated as CASSLGVNPSYEQYF. The complete variable domain, with remaining parts taken from reference TRBV5-1 and TRBJ2-7, reads KAGVTQTPRYLIKTRGQQVTLSCSPISGHRSVSWYQQTPGQGLQFLFEYFSETQRNKGNFPGRFSGRQFSNSRSEMNVSTLELGDSALYLCASSLGVNPSYEQYFGPGTRLTVT.

The rearrangement uses TRBV11-2 and TRBJ2-2, with 7 bases lining up with TRBD2. From germline, CDR1 is SGHAT and CDR2 FQNNGV. Trimming removed 5 bases from V and 2 bases from J; junction bases left unmatched: 8. CDR3 length: 16 amino acids. Written as DNA, the CDR3 is TGTGCCAGCAGCACCCCCCGGGGGGACAACACCGGGGAGCTGTTTTTT. Amino acid sequence: CASSTPRGDNTGELFF. The variable domain in full, with the rest retrieved from reference TRBV11-2 and TRBJ2-2, is EAGVAQSPRYKIIEKRQSVAFWCNPISGHATLYWYQQILGQGPKLLIQFQNNGVVDDSQLPKDRFSAERLKGVDSTLKIQPAKLEDSAVYLCASSTPRGDNTGELFFGEGSRLTVL.